This is a list of T cell receptor beta chains from one sample in a study of T cell changes during pregnancy in multiple sclerosis. The protocol was immunoSEQ multiplex PCR, while the TCRdb copy is restricted to in-frame clones and leaves out a portion. Here the sample spans 55,000 to 85,000 clones, roughly 92% being singletons. Specimen: peripheral blood, collected in the second trimester of pregnancy. Every receptor here comes from a female donor with multiple sclerosis, enrolled in a pregnancy study. Each CDR3 is given with its conserved first and last residue. Each record gives: CDR3 protein, V gene.

cdr3_aa: CASSMDRGTANYGYTF
v_call: TRBV28

cdr3_aa: CASRLTQGASSPLHF
v_call: TRBV6-6

cdr3_aa: CAWSVSEKLFF
v_call: TRBV30

cdr3_aa: CASSPGQTGGLRQYF
v_call: TRBV28

cdr3_aa: CASSPDSYNEQFF
v_call: TRBV7-9

cdr3_aa: CASSLTSLGGETQYF
v_call: TRBV9

cdr3_aa: CASSVSSGDEEQFF
v_call: TRBV9

cdr3_aa: CASSFSGSLSGELFF
v_call: TRBV28

cdr3_aa: CASSPHETVETYEQYF
v_call: TRBV9

cdr3_aa: CASSFSAGDTGELFF
v_call: TRBV5-1

cdr3_aa: CTSSQFSVAEHDHYGYTF
v_call: TRBV1

cdr3_aa: CAWSLAGGTGVGYTF
v_call: TRBV30

cdr3_aa: CASSTRQGGNYGYTF
v_call: TRBV27

cdr3_aa: CASSPQGGSTDTQYF
v_call: TRBV6-5

cdr3_aa: CASSPLGNSYEQYF
v_call: TRBV28

cdr3_aa: CASSGQTGENTEAFF
v_call: TRBV7-6

cdr3_aa: CASSSDRGRGAKNIQYF
v_call: TRBV5-1

cdr3_aa: CASSQDTEAFF
v_call: TRBV5-6

cdr3_aa: CASSLRVGATNSPLHF
v_call: TRBV7-2

cdr3_aa: CASSIEGAGYEQYF
v_call: TRBV19

cdr3_aa: CASSCGNSSQSRANVLTF
v_call: TRBV7-4

cdr3_aa: CAISESRDTQYF
v_call: TRBV10-3

cdr3_aa: CASSFGTSGGRGNIQYF
v_call: TRBV7-2

cdr3_aa: CASSPLPRVQETQYF
v_call: TRBV18

cdr3_aa: CASSFGAGTRFTDTQYF
v_call: TRBV5-1

cdr3_aa: CASSLVMAGYEQYF
v_call: TRBV7-2

cdr3_aa: CASSPGQGFEQYF
v_call: TRBV2

cdr3_aa: CASSQYRTGREKLFF
v_call: TRBV14

cdr3_aa: CASSTENGGSGYTF
v_call: TRBV7-8

cdr3_aa: CASSPTYNYGYTF
v_call: TRBV6-6

cdr3_aa: CASSAKWGGKTYNEQFF
v_call: TRBV7-9

cdr3_aa: CASSYLEATLTGELFF
v_call: TRBV11-1

cdr3_aa: CASSYSGSYEQYF
v_call: TRBV6-5

cdr3_aa: CSAGSDTQYF
v_call: TRBV29-1

cdr3_aa: CASTRRGDLETQYF
v_call: TRBV5-4

cdr3_aa: CASSLDRGEQFF
v_call: TRBV5-1

cdr3_aa: CASTGAVNQPQHF
v_call: TRBV6-1

cdr3_aa: CASSVQADTQYF
v_call: TRBV9

cdr3_aa: CASSPNSDRAYGYTF
v_call: TRBV27

cdr3_aa: CASGSLGARETQYF
v_call: TRBV7-9

cdr3_aa: CASSLTGEYGYTF
v_call: TRBV5-1

cdr3_aa: CASSQLPSELEETQYF
v_call: TRBV7-9

cdr3_aa: CASRTGSLDTEAFF
v_call: TRBV6-1

cdr3_aa: CASSKDRALDYGYTF
v_call: TRBV18

cdr3_aa: CASSSGLAGELFF
v_call: TRBV7-2

cdr3_aa: CASSDPGTGAPYEQYF
v_call: TRBV6-4

cdr3_aa: CASSYSRQGNTEAFF
v_call: TRBV6-6

cdr3_aa: CASSLLHGDTQYF
v_call: TRBV7-8

cdr3_aa: CASSQVAGEVNEQFF
v_call: TRBV5-1

cdr3_aa: CASSSVGYGYTF
v_call: TRBV28

cdr3_aa: CAHRSASALNTEAFF
v_call: TRBV2

cdr3_aa: CASSLEVGTASGNTIYF
v_call: TRBV5-1

cdr3_aa: CASSGTSGTGELFF
v_call: TRBV2

cdr3_aa: CASSQGRGAGSYEQYF
v_call: TRBV4-3

cdr3_aa: CASSYRLAGGRNEQYF
v_call: TRBV6-5

cdr3_aa: CASSYSDRRNSPLHF
v_call: TRBV6-6

cdr3_aa: CASSRGQDNYEQYF
v_call: TRBV7-9

cdr3_aa: CASSPTGTEAFF
v_call: TRBV18

cdr3_aa: CASVEKGGYEQYF
v_call: TRBV6-5

cdr3_aa: CASSRWGGTYEQYF
v_call: TRBV28